These 21 T cell receptor beta chains came from one sample sequenced in a study of Ad26.COV2.S vaccination and SARS-CoV-2 variants. Produced via immunoSEQ multiplex PCR; TCRdb's table is partial and in-frame only. The sample consists of 200,000 to 250,000 clones, around nine tenths of them appearing once. Indicated treatment: around 19 received Ad26.COV2.S at low or high dose, single or two shots; a few received placebo; per-sample allocation not given. Day 63 following the first vaccine or placebo injection was when the samples were taken. The input for sequencing was peripheral blood, taken in a trial of Ad26.COV2.S vaccine versus placebo. These TCRs come from a person aged 18-65 years who received the Ad26.COV2.S COVID-19 vaccine or a placebo.

The chain couples TRBV10-3 to TRBJ2-1; D ambiguous. V was clipped by 0 bases and J by 9 bases, with 9 bases between them. CDR3 size: 13 residues. The V gene's germline CDR1 is ENHRY and CDR2 SYGVKD. CDR3 protein: CAISESTVGEQFF. The CDR3 bases are TGTGCCATCAGTGAGTCGACGGTGGGTGAGCAGTTCTTC.

Comments on this clone: In the same sample, other DNA sequences code for this CDR3. The chain recombines TRBV15 with TRBJ2-1; D possibly corresponds to TRBD1 (6 bases). V gave up 1 base and J gave up 3 bases, with 13 bases separating them. The CDR3 has 16 residues. Germline values: CDR1 LNHNV, CDR2 YYDKDF (reference sequence). The CDR3 loop is CATSRGLQGFYNEQFF. CDR3 sequence (DNA): TGTGCCACCAGCAGAGGCTTGCAGGGGTTCTACAATGAGCAGTTCTTC. The variable domain in full, completed from reference TRBV15 and TRBJ2-1, reads DAMVIQNPRYQVTQFGKPVTLSCSQTLNHNVMYWYQQKSSQAPKLLFHYYDKDFNNEADTPDNFQSRRPNTSFCFLDIRSPGLGDTAMYLCATSRGLQGFYNEQFFGPGTRLTVL.

This clone was counted at least ten times. This sequence joins TRBV13 and TRBJ1-4, with 8 bases lining up with TRBD1. The CDR3 is made up of 14 amino acids. Germline V gene lookup returns CDR1 PRHDT and CDR2 FYEKMQ (reference sequence). Trimming at V came to 1 base and at J to 8 bases, leaving 3 bases not matched to a gene. CDR3 sequence (DNA): TGTGCCAGCAGCTTAGACAGGGGGGTGGAAAAACTGTTTTTT. It yields the protein CASSLDRGVEKLFF.

This clone was found once. V usage is TRBV12-5 and J usage is TRBJ2-3; D gene unclear. Germline V gene lookup returns CDR1 LGHNT and CDR2 FRNRAP. CDR3 size: 13 residues. Deletions cut 1 base from V and 0 bases from J, with 2 bases between. Here the CDR3 reads CASGLDSTDTQYF. In DNA, the CDR3 is TGTGCTAGTGGTTTGGATAGCACAGATACGCAGTATTTT.

The V gene is TRBV7-9, the J gene TRBJ2-3; a possible D gene is TRBD2 (6 bases). V lost 5 bases, J lost 6 bases, and 9 bases lay in between. CDR3 length equals 12 residues. From germline, CDR1 is SEHNR and CDR2 FQNEAQ (reference sequence). The CDR3 DNA reads as TGTGCCAGCAGCCGACTAGAGGATACGCAGTATTTT. Amino acids: CASSRLEDTQYF. The variable domain in full, completed from reference TRBV7-9 and TRBJ2-3, reads DTGVSQNPRHKITKRGQNVTFRCDPISEHNRLYWYRQTLGQGPEFLTYFQNEAQLEKSRLLSDRFSAERPKGSFSTLEIQRTEQGDSAMYLCASSRLEDTQYFGPGTRLTVL.

The rearrangement uses TRBV28 and TRBJ2-1; 12 nucleotides match TRBD2. The ends lost 7 bases at V and 7 bases at J; junction bases unmatched: 14. The CDR3 runs 17 residues. Germline V gene sequence: CDR1 MDHEN, CDR2 SYDVKM. The CDR3 region is CASTRPSGRGVWNEQFF. In DNA form, the CDR3 reads TGTGCCAGCACCAGGCCTAGCGGGAGGGGGGTGTGGAATGAGCAGTTCTTC.

The V gene is TRBV5-1, the J gene TRBJ1-1; D unresolved. V was clipped by 2 bases and J by 4 bases, with 15 bases between them. CDR1 SGHRS and CDR2 YFSETQ come from the germline V gene. CDR3 size: 15 residues. CDR3 bases: TGCGCCAGCAGCTTCGGCTCTCGGTCAGGCACTGAAGCTTTCTTT. It translates to CASSFGSRSGTEAFF.

The rearrangement links TRBV6-5 to TRBJ1-5; 8 positions agree with TRBD1. Germline CDR1 and CDR2: MNHEY and SVGAGI. This CDR3 region has 14 residues. J was trimmed by 2 bases and V by 6 bases; bases with no gene match: 3. CDR3 sequence reads: CASRDRAGNQPQHF. DNA for the CDR3: TGTGCCAGCAGGGACAGGGCTGGCAATCAGCCCCAGCATTTT.

CDR3 amino acids: CASQGTNYGYTF. CDR3 in DNA: TGTGCCAGCCAGGGGACTAACTATGGCTACACCTTC. This chain joins TRBV28 and TRBJ1-2; perhaps TRBD1 as D (6 bases). The ends were cut back, 8 bases at V and 0 bases at J, with 7 bases in the middle. Germline assignment: CDR1 MDHEN and CDR2 SYDVKM. CDR3 size: 12 residues.

V usage is TRBV24-1 and J usage is TRBJ2-1; D remains unclear. The CDR3 sequence is 17 residues long. The V gene lost 1 base and the J gene lost 0 bases, with 12 bases spanning the gap. Germline-derived CDR1 and CDR2 are KGHDR and SFDVKD. The CDR3 region is CATSDLEPSSSYNEQFF. The CDR3 region has the DNA TGTGCCACCAGTGATTTAGAACCGTCGAGCTCCTACAATGAGCAGTTCTTC.

The genes are TRBV5-6 and TRBJ2-7, with 8 bases identical to TRBD2. Germline-derived CDR1 and CDR2 are SGHDT and YYEEEE. The ends lost 4 bases at V and 1 base at J; junction bases unmatched: 7. The CDR3 length is 15 residues. CDR3 region: CASSPGRGISYEQYF. CDR3 DNA sequence: TGTGCCAGCAGCCCCGGGAGGGGGATTTCCTACGAGCAGTACTTC.

The chain carries TRBV18 and TRBJ2-2, with TRBD2 as a possible D gene (6 bases). The germline V gene has CDR1 KGHSH and CDR2 LQKENI. The CDR3 spans 15 residues. Trimming took 4 bases from V and 1 from J, leaving 10 bases between them. CDR3 sequence: CASSQAGLNTGELFF. CDR3 coding DNA: TGTGCCAGCTCACAGGCGGGGCTGAACACCGGGGAGCTGTTTTTT.

The chain joins TRBV5-1 to TRBJ1-6; D unclear. The CDR3 is 13 amino acids. Per germline, CDR1 SGHRS and CDR2 YFSETQ. Trimming left V 6 bases short and J 6 bases short, with 10 bases between. The DNA of the CDR3 is TGCGCCAGCAAATCGGAAATTAATTCACCCCTCCACTTT. This gives the protein CASKSEINSPLHF.

V usage is TRBV20-1 and J usage is TRBJ2-7; D unresolved. V lost 6 bases to trimming and J lost 2 bases, with 8 bases between them. The germline V gene encodes CDR1 DFQATT and CDR2 SNEGSKA (reference sequence). This CDR3 has 11 residues. The CDR3 spells CSAPDPYEQYF. The CDR3 nucleotides are TGCAGTGCCCCGGACCCCTACGAGCAGTACTTC.

The chain couples TRBV7-2 to TRBJ2-7, with 12 bases identical to TRBD2. The CDR3 contains 17 residues. The ends lost 4 bases at V and 1 base at J; junction bases unmatched: 8. The germline gives CDR1 SGHTA, CDR2 FQGNSA. The CDR3 sequence: CASSSLAGGPVSYEQYF. The CDR3 DNA is TGTGCCAGCAGCTCCCTAGCGGGAGGGCCCGTGTCCTACGAGCAGTACTTC. Full variable domain (rest looked up from reference TRBV7-2 and TRBJ2-7): GAGVSQSPSNKVTEKGKDVELRCDPISGHTALYWYRQSLGQGLEFLIYFQGNSAPDKSGLPSDRFSAERTGGSVSTLTIQRTQQEDSAVYLCASSSLAGGPVSYEQYFGPGTRLTVT.

The chain couples TRBV7-8 to TRBJ2-7; D not certain. CDR1 and CDR2 (germline): SGHVS, FQNEAQ. The CDR3 length is 13 residues. V was trimmed by 6 bases and J by 3 bases, leaving 12 bases between them. The CDR3 DNA reads TGTGCCAGCAGTCCTCCAGGTGTCTACGAGCAGTACTTC. This encodes CASSPPGVYEQYF.

This chain uses TRBV5-4 with TRBJ2-3; TRBD2 is a possible D gene (6 bases). This CDR3 is 14 amino acids long. Germline V CDR1 and CDR2: SGHNT, YYREEE (reference sequence). V gave up 4 bases and J gave up 5 bases, with 14 bases separating them. The CDR3 region has the DNA TGTGCCAGCAGCCTACGGGACTCGGGAGATACGCAGTATTTT. Protein product: CASSLRDSGDTQYF.

This chain joins TRBV4-3 and TRBJ1-2; D not resolved. CDR3 length: 13 amino acids. The V gene's germline CDR1 is LGHNA and CDR2 YSLEER. V lost 4 bases, J lost 5 bases, and 11 bases lay in between. The CDR3, as DNA: TGCGCCAGCAGCCGAGAGGTGACTTATGGCTACACCTTC. It yields the protein CASSREVTYGYTF.

The J gene is TRBJ2-1, the V gene TRBV11-3; D gene uncertain. The V gene lost 5 bases and the J gene lost 4 bases, with 6 bases spanning the gap. CDR1 is SGHNT and CDR2 is YENEEA in the germline V gene. The CDR3 is made up of 12 amino acids. In DNA form, the CDR3 reads TGTGCCAGCAGCGTGGGTTACAATGAGCAGTTCTTC. This encodes CASSVGYNEQFF.

The J gene is TRBJ1-6, the V gene TRBV7-2; D unclear. The CDR3 runs to 15 residues. Germline-derived CDR1 and CDR2 are SGHTA and FQGNSA. V lost 4 bases, J lost 5 bases, and 12 bases lay in between. CDR3 in DNA: TGTGCCAGCAGCTCTCAGTCGGGTGATAATTCACCCCTCCACTTT. Translating gives CASSSQSGDNSPLHF.

This clone has just one count. The rearrangement joins TRBV7-3 to TRBJ2-5; the D is unclear. Per germline, CDR1 SGHTA and CDR2 FQGTGA. V lost 3 bases, J lost 5 bases, and 10 bases lay in between. The CDR3 spans 13 residues. The CDR3, as DNA: TGTGCCAGCAGCTTTGGGCCGGAGGAGACCCAGTACTTC. Its translation: CASSFGPEETQYF. Using reference TRBV7-3 and TRBJ2-5 for the parts outside the CDR3, the full variable domain is GAGVSQTPSNKVTEKGKYVELRCDPISGHTALYWYRQSLGQGPEFLIYFQGTGAADDSGLPNDRFFAVRPEGSVSTLKIQRTERGDSAVYLCASSFGPEETQYFGPGTRLLVL.